Shown below are 6 T cell receptor beta chains from a single sample sequenced in a study of tumor-infiltrating lymphocytes in primary liver carcinoma. Unsorted bulk tissue of about 18-34 mg yielded co-extracted RNA and DNA. A constant-region primer primed TCR beta cDNA synthesis from about 490 ng of total RNA. Libraries covering TCR beta were generated through three nested multiplex PCR rounds (using a slightly modified ARM-PCR). PCR rounds one and two used TRBV1-TRBV30 forward primers with a C-beta reverse primer for 10 cycles each. Via MiXCR, TCRdb re-called the multiplex PCR reads, giving one row per CDR3 protein. The data contain about 22,000 distinct CDR3 sequences, about 75% of them singletons. The sample consisted of liver tumor tissue from sampling region 1. Subset here: tumor region T1, superior pole. The receptor set was obtained from a woman in her 30s with primary liver carcinoma and hepatitis B virus infection.

Notes on this clonotype: The junction departs from the called germline gene at one end, perhaps through a read error. The gene calls are TRBV11-2 and TRBJ1-2; D is possibly TRBD1 (6 bases). Looked up from germline, CDR1 is SGHAT and CDR2 is FQNNGV. The CDR3 sequence is 14 residues long. Here the CDR3 reads CASRERDTTYGYAF. The CDR3 DNA reads TGTGCCAGCAGAGAGAGGGACACCACATATGGCTACGCCTTC.

This clonotype has more than one count but fewer than ten. Just one base apart from a much larger clone, this may be a read error. The chain links TRBV24-1 to TRBJ2-1; a possible D gene is TRBD2 (5 bases). The V gene lost 7 bases and the J gene lost 8 bases, with 17 bases spanning the gap. CDR1 KGHDR and CDR2 SFDVKD come from the germline V gene. This CDR3 has 14 amino acids. The CDR3 protein is CATSRDGTRDEQFF. The CDR3 DNA follows: TGTGCCACCAGCCGTGATGGAACGAGGGATGAGCAGTTCTTC.

As for this clonotype: At one of its ends the junction is not consistent with the germline gene, which may arise from a read error. The CDR3 nucleotides are TGTACCTGGAGTAAAGGATTAGGCACCGGGGAGCTGTTTTTT. It is translated as CTWSKGLGTGELFF. The V gene is TRBV30, the J gene TRBJ2-2; no clear D. This CDR3 is 14 amino acids long. Germline-derived CDR1 and CDR2 are GTSNPN and SVGIG (reference sequence).

This clonotype showed up many times. A much larger clone sits a single nucleotide away, making a read error possible. Since no conserved phenylalanine or tryptophan closes the CDR3, a read error is the likely cause. This rearrangement joins TRBV29-1 to TRBJ2-2, with D hard to call. There are 12 residues in the CDR3. The V and J ends lost 4 bases and 5 bases respectively, with 8 bases between them. Germline lookup yields CDR1 SQVTM and CDR2 ANQGSEA. The CDR3 DNA is TGCAGCGTTGTTGGTTGGACCGGGGAGCTGTTTTCT. Encoded protein: CSVVGWTGELFS.

This clonotype was seen a handful of times. This chain connects TRBV4-3 to TRBJ2-1; D is possibly TRBD2 (5 bases). The CDR3 spans 16 residues. Trimming shortened V by 0 bases and J by 4 bases, and 13 bases separated the two germline ends. Germline lookup yields CDR1 LGHNA and CDR2 YSLEER. The CDR3 loop is CASSQDTGSSYNEQFF. CDR3 in DNA: TGCGCCAGCAGCCAAGACACGGGAAGCTCATACAATGAGCAGTTCTTC.

To note about this clonotype: Mismatch with germline at one junction end may stem from a read error. V and J are TRBV11-1 and TRBJ1-1; D is uncertain. Per germline, CDR1 SGHAT and CDR2 FQDESV (reference sequence). The CDR3 length is 15 residues. The CDR3 reads CATSSTGTVNTGAFF. The CDR3 nucleotides read TGTGCCACCAGCTCAACCGGCACAGTGAACACTGGAGCTTTCTTT.